The present T cell receptor (beta chain) was sequenced within a study of blood T cell repertoires in COVID-19. Study-level information: The origin of the acute and convalescent COVID-19 samples was the United States, Italy and Spain.

Trimming took 6 bases from V and 7 from J; bases not matched to a gene: 13. The CDR3 runs 16 residues. Per the germline V gene, CDR1 is SGHDT and CDR2 is YYEEEE. The protocol was immunoSEQ multiplex PCR, while the TCRdb copy is restricted to in-frame clones and leaves out a portion. The sample consists of some 32,000 clones, about 91% of them appearing once. The gene calls are TRBV5-6 and TRBJ1-5; 10 nucleotides agree with TRBD1. The TCR was taken from a human donor in a cohort sampled during active COVID-19. The sample comprised peripheral blood. Written as DNA, the CDR3 is TGTGCCAGCACCTCCGCGGGACAGGGGTTTAACCAGCCCCAGCATTTT. It translates to CASTSAGQGFNQPQHF. Filled out from reference TRBV5-6 and TRBJ1-5, the complete variable domain reads DAGVTQSPTHLIKTRGQQVTLRCSPKSGHDTVSWYQQALGQGPQFIFQYYEEEERQRGNFPDRFSGHQFPNYSSELNVNALLLGDSALYLCASTSAGQGFNQPQHFGDGTRLSIL.